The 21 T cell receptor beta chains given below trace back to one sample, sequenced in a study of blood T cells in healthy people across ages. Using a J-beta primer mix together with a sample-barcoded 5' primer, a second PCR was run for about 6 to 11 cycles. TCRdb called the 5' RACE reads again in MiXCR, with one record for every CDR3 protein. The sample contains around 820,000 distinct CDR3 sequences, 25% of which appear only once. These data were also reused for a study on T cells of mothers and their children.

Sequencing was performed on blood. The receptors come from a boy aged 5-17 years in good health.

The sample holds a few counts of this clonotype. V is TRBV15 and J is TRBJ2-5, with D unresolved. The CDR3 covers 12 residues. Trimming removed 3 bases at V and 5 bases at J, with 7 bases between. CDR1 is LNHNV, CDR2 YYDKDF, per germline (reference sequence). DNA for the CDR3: TGTGCCACCAGCAGCCCATGGGAGACCCAGTACTTC. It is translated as CATSSPWETQYF.

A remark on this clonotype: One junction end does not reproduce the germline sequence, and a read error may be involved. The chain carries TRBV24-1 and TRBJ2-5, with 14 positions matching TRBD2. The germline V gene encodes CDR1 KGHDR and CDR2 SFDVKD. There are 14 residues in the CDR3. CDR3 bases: TGTGCCACCAGTGATCGACTAGCGGGAGGGCGTCTGTTCTTC. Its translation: CATSDRLAGGRLFF.

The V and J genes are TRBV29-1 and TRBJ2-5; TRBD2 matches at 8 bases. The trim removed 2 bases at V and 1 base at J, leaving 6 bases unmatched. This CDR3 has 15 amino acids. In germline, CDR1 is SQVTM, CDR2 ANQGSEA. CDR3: CSVESFAGGQETQYF. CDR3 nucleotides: TGCAGCGTTGAATCGTTTGCGGGAGGCCAAGAGACCCAGTACTTC.

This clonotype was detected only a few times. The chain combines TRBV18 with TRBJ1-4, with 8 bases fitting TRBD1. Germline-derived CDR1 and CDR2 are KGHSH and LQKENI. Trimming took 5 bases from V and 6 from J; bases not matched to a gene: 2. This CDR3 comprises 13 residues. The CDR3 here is CASSRGQDEKLFF. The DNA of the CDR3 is TGTGCCAGCTCAAGGGGACAGGATGAAAAACTGTTTTTT.

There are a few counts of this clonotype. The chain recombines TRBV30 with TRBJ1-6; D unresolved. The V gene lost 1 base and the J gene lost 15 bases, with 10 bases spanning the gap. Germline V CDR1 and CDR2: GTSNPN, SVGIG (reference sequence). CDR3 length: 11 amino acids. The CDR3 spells CAWSAQQLLHF. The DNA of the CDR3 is TGTGCCTGGAGTGCACAACAGCTCCTCCACTTT.

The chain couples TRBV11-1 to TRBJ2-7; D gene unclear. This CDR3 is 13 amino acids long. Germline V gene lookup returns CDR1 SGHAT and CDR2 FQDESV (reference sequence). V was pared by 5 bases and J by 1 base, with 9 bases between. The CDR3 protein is CASSPQLSYEQYF. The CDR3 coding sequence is TGTGCCAGCAGCCCACAGCTTTCCTACGAGCAGTACTTC.

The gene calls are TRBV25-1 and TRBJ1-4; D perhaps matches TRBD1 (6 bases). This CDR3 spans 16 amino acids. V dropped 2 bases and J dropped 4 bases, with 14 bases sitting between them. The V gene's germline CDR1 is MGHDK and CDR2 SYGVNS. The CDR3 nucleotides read TGTGCCAGCAGTGAAGGGGTGCAGGGGCATAATGAAAAACTGTTTTTT. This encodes CASSEGVQGHNEKLFF.

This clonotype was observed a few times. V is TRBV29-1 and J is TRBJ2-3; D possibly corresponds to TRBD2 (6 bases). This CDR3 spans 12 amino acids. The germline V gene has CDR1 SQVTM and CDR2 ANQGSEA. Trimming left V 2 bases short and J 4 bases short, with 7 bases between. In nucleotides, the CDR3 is TGCAGCGTTGAACGGGGGTCAGATACGCAGTATTTT. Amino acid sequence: CSVERGSDTQYF.

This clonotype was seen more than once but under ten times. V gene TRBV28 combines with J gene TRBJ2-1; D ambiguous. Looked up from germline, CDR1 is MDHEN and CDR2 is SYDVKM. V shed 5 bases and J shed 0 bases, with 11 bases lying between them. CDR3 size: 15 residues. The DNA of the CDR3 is TGTGCCAGCAGTCACAGATTGGGCTCCTACAATGAGCAGTTCTTC. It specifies CASSHRLGSYNEQFF.

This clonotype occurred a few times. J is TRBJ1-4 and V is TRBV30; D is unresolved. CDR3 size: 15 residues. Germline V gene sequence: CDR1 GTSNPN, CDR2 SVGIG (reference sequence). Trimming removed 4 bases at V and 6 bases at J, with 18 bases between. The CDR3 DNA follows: TGTGCCTGGAAAATCGGGCAGGCCGTCGATGAAAAACTGTTTTTT. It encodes CAWKIGQAVDEKLFF.

The CDR3 protein is CASSELAGGPNEQYF. In nucleotides, the CDR3 is TGTGCCAGCAGCGAACTAGCGGGGGGGCCGAACGAGCAGTACTTC. This sequence joins TRBV11-2 and TRBJ2-7, with TRBD2 identical over 13 bases. V was pared by 5 bases and J by 5 bases, with 6 bases of the junction left unmatched. Germline V gene data show CDR1 as SGHAT and CDR2 as FQNNGV. This CDR3 is built from 15 residues.

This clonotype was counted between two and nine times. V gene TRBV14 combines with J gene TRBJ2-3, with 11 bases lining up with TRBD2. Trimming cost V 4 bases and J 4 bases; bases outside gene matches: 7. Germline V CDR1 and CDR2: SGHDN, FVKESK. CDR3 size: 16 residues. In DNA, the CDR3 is TGTGCCAGCAGCCTATTTAGCGGGAGGGCCCCAGATACGCAGTATTTT. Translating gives CASSLFSGRAPDTQYF.

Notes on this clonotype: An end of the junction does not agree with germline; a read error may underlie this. This CDR3 reads CVSSHVADTQYF. In nucleotides, the CDR3 is TGTGTCAGCAGCCATGTTGCAGATACGCAGTATTTT. The chain links TRBV7-9 to TRBJ2-3; D is undetermined. In germline, CDR1 is SEHNR, CDR2 FQNEAQ (reference sequence). The CDR3 loop spans 12 amino acids. The full variable domain, rest sourced from reference TRBV7-9 and TRBJ2-3, is DTGVSQNPRHKITKRGQNVTFRCDPISEHNRLYWYRQTLGQGPEFLTYFQNEAQLEKSRLLSDRFSAERPKGSFSTLEIQRTEQGDSAMYLCVSSHVADTQYFGPGTRLTVL.

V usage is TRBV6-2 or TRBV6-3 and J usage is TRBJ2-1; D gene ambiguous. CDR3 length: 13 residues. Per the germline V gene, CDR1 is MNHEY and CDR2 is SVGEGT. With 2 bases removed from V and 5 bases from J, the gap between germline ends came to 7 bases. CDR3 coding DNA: TGTGCCAGCAGTTACAGGGCCCACAATGAGCAGTTCTTC. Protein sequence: CASSYRAHNEQFF.

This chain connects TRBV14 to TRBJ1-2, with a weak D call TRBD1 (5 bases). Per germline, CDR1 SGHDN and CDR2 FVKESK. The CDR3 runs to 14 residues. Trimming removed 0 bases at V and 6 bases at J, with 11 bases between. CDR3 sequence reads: CASSQDGGLDGYTF. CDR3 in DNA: TGTGCCAGCAGCCAAGATGGGGGTTTGGATGGCTACACCTTC.

The CDR3 DNA sequence: TGTGCCAGCAGCACCTCAAGACAGTACCAAGAGACCCAGTACTTC. Translation: CASSTSRQYQETQYF. The chain recombines TRBV2 with TRBJ2-5; maybe TRBD1 (5 bases). This CDR3 has 15 residues. Deletions cut 6 bases from V and 0 bases from J, with 14 bases between. Looked up from germline, CDR1 is SNHLY and CDR2 is FYNNEI.

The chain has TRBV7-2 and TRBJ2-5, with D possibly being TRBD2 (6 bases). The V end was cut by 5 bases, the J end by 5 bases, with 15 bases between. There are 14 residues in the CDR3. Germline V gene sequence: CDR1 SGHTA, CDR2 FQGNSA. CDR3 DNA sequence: TGTGCCAGCAGCCCAGGAGGGTTAGGGGAGACCCAGTACTTC. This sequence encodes CASSPGGLGETQYF.

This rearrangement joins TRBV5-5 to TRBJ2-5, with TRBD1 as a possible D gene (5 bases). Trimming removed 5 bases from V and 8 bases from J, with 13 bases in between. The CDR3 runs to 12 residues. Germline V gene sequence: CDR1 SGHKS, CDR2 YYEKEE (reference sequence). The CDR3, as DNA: TGTGCCAGCAGAGACGCCCAGGGCACCCAGTACTTC. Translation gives CASRDAQGTQYF.

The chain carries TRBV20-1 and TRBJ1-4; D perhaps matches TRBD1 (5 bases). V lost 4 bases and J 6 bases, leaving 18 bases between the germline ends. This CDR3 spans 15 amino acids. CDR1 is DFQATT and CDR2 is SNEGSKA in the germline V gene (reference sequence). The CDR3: CSAIPLETVYEKLFF. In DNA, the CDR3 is TGCAGTGCTATTCCGTTGGAGACAGTTTATGAAAAACTGTTTTTT.

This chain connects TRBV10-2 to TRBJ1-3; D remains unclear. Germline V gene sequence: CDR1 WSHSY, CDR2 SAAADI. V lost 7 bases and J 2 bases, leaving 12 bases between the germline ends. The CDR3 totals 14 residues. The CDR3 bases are TGCGCCAGCAAATCAGGAGGGCCTGGAAACACCATATATTTT. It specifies CASKSGGPGNTIYF.

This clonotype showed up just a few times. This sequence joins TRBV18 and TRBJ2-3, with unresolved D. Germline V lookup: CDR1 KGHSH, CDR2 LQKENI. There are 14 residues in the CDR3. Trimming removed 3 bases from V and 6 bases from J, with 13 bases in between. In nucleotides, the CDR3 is TGTGCCAGCTCACCCCAGCAGCCCCCTGATACGCAGTATTTT. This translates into CASSPQQPPDTQYF.